This TCR beta chain was captured in a study of cytomegalovirus exposure and HLA in healthy donors (dated 2017 in TCRdb). For the wider study: An earlier analysis of approximately 600 of the donors reported about 250 Gb of sequence data and 117 million unique TCR beta sequences from roughly 200 million T cells. All discovery cohort repertoires had been generated using a single sequencing platform. Of the approximately 400 genotyped donors, approximately 80% fell in the genetic ancestry cluster associated with self-reported Caucasian donors. Genome-wide SNP genotypes for about 55% of the roughly 670 donors were used in a later genetic analysis, which treated that subset as a discovery cohort. Typing coverage differed by locus: A, B, C, DRB1 and DQB1 were typed in roughly 620-640 donors, DQA1 in 522, DPA1 in around 610, and DPB1 in roughly 470. On average, over 200,000 unique TCR beta nucleotide sequences were sequenced per donor among 300 to 500 genotyped donors of the cohort, with 15% to 20% of those sequences being non-productive. Rather than using new phenotypic data, the later analysis identified candidate immune exposures from TCR beta sequences and from how often those sequences occurred across donors. A handful of DR-DQ haplotypes were handled as single units for association and clustering because linkage in the cohort was strong. High-throughput TCR immunosequencing, statistical association of individual TCRs with disease status, and machine learning were combined to predict cytomegalovirus infection status. In an earlier analysis of 550 to 700 of the donors, high-throughput TCR beta sequencing was used to judge whether each TCR beta V gene segment behaved as functional or pseudogenic. Donor age, sex, ethnicity and CMV serostatus were compiled together with the repertoire data. Both class I and class II loci were covered by HLA typing, at four-digit resolution. The study aimed to test whether signatures of past pathogen exposure could be identified by cataloging public T cell receptors. A later analysis re-examined previously published TCR beta repertoires from 600 to 700 donors and added high-resolution HLA genotyping to investigate patterns of TCR occurrence. Along with the roughly 670-subject first cohort, a separate validation cohort of more than 90 different subjects was used. The T cell repertoires of several hundred subjects were profiled by immunosequencing and related to cytomegalovirus serostatus. Approximately 330 gigabases of sequencing data and 70 million to 100 million unique TCR sequences made up an early release that covered approximately 700 HLA-typed donors. Broad study findings and their caveats: Across donors, most TCR sequences were observed very rarely, whereas some public TCRs were present in many individuals. In an earlier analysis of 587 of the donors, most TCR beta V segments appeared in productive rearrangements about 87% or about 30% of the time, broadly matching IMGT annotations. In both the original and validation cohorts, the classifier was reported to diagnose cytomegalovirus status with high specificity and sensitivity. A further reported finding was that TCR beta sequences accurately predicted the HLA-A and HLA-B alleles for most subjects in the first cohort. Roughly uniform sequencing depth across donors was assumed in presence/absence analyses, although this assumption may not hold. Three of the identified cytomegalovirus-associated TCR beta chains were confirmed in vitro to be specific for cytomegalovirus antigens. A cluster of highly shared sequence variants was judged likely to be a technical artifact of the sequencing pipeline. Most CMV-associated TCR beta chains appeared to be HLA-restricted in a later analysis, and the HLA associations seemed to be driven largely by CMV exposure. In a later analysis, TCR association rates were found to vary across HLA loci, with the most associated TCRs seen for DRB1 alleles and the fewest for HLA-C alleles. According to the authors, the approach could potentially be generalized to other disease states and immunological phenotypes. An association between a missense DCLRE1C variant and V-gene and J-gene trimming of TCR beta chains was found in a later genetic analysis and replicated in an independent cohort. Some IMGT-functional V segments, including TRBV6-2 and TRBV6-3, could not be distinguished by the 87-base-pair reads and were therefore excluded. In a later analysis, 16,951 TCR beta sequences were associated with specific HLA alleles at a false discovery rate of 0.05. A later analysis reported that several top co-occurrence clusters appeared linked to parvovirus B19, influenza, CMV and Epstein-Barr virus. Linkage disequilibrium might explain the correlated functional status among segregating V segments, but an unknown experimental factor could not be ruled out. Compared with equally common non-associated chains, HLA-associated TCR beta chains in a later analysis were more clonally expanded and had lower generation probabilities. In a later genetic analysis, fewer N-insertions in productive TCRs were reported among donors in an Asian-associated ancestry cluster than the approximately 710-donor mean. Because some donors lacked HLA typing at each locus, the association tests relied only on the typed subset. When HLA alleles, especially DR and DQ, strongly co-occurred, TCR associations were difficult to assign to individual alleles. Some 15 rarely observed V segments, including chromosome 9 orphons, were excluded from the earlier analysis of just under 600 of the donors because counts were too low. For the cohort, immune exposure information was limited to CMV serostatus. In this cohort, only TCR beta chains were sequenced, and detectable features were limited by the absence of alpha or paired-chain data. The study listed 150 to 200 TCR beta chains as associated with cytomegalovirus.

Library method: the immunoSEQ multiplex PCR assay. For the multiplex PCR, a mixture combining 60 forward primers for TCR Vbeta segments and 13 reverse primers for TCR Jbeta segments was used. The CDR3 region of rearranged TCR beta genes was amplified from genomic DNA by a multiplex PCR assay. Amplified TCR beta libraries were sequenced as 87-base-pair reads on the Illumina HiSeq System. Under the source paper's analysis protocol: A later analysis counted approximately 84 million unique TCR beta chains across the 500 to 850 repertoires, and approximately 11 million of these chains were shared by at least two donors. A nearest-neighbor algorithm error-corrected the raw reads and collapsed the reads into unique sequences, merging closely related sequences to remove PCR and sequencing errors. CDR3 sequences were aligned to IMGT reference sequences to assign V, D and J gene segments. For a sequence to be retained, a match of at least six nucleotides was required to both a V gene segment and a J gene segment. A rearrangement counted as productive if the CDR3 had no stop codons and remained in frame with V and J, and every other rearrangement counted as non-productive. CDR3 was defined by IMGT convention, running from the second conserved V-encoded cysteine to the conserved J-encoded phenylalanine. The earlier analysis of a few hundred of the donors excluded any sequence lacking an unambiguous match to a single V gene segment. An earlier analysis of approximately 590 of the donors classified V segments as functional when productive rearrangements were above 56.7% and as segregating when the standard deviation between donors was above 5%. To diagnose cytomegalovirus status from the catalog of TCR beta chain sequences, a statistical classification framework was built. In a later analysis, V and J genes were assigned by comparing TCR nucleotide sequences against IMGT/GENE-DB human TR gene sequences. Using the TCRdist pipeline, a later analysis assigned CDR3 sequences along with most-parsimonious VDJ recombination scenarios. In a later analysis, each TCR beta chain was defined by its CDR3 amino acid sequence together with its V-gene family, and reads without a unique V-gene family were excluded. In a later analysis, several hundred highly shared, low-generation-probability nucleotide sequences were removed to address suspected cross-contamination and a sequencing artifact. In a later analysis, a clonal expansion index was calculated for each public chain from normalized within-repertoire ranks of inferred template counts. In a later analysis, generation probabilities were computed using a VDJ recombination model fitted to out-of-frame rearrangements, and the results were checked against IGoR. In a later analysis, TCR-TCR, TCR-HLA and TCR-CMV co-occurrence was scored with hypergeometric tests, and a repertoire-size bias correction was applied to TCR pairs. In a later analysis, false discovery rates were estimated by permuting HLA or CMV assignments 20 times. In a later analysis, co-occurring TCRs were grouped with DBSCAN, and TCRdist sequence similarity was added when clustering was performed within HLA-allele-positive subsets. For co-occurrence clustering, repertoires with fewer than 30,000 or more than 120,000 public chains were excluded, along with roughly 5 repertoires with anomalous nucleotide sharing. TCRdb carries this immuneACCESS record with in-frame sequences only. Its versions omit some clonotypes, under half of them owing to an unresolved V gene in the studies checked, with the rest unexplained. V, J and clone size reflect that table, while D and trimming were determined from the DNA. Counted in this sample were about 140,000 clones; roughly three quarters of them appeared once. Approximately 2.8% of the sample rests with the top ten.

With respect to this clone: Its antigen remains undetermined. Base quality data are lacking; no much larger clone is found one base away.

Clipping removes 5 bases from V and 4 bases from J, with 7 as the unmatched junction base count. Its CDR3 holds 15 amino acids, cysteine through phenylalanine. Only the CDR3 DNA is retained, 45 bases long and in frame from the first base. CDR1 is given as MNHNS and CDR2 as SASEGT, both from the germline V gene. The cohort was made up of hundreds of healthy bone marrow donors. Cohort members were all nominally healthy when sampled, although unrecorded immune exposures were likely present. The donor was CMV seronegative and belonged to the group of 350 or so seronegative cohort members. Each donor provided a peripheral blood sample, and peripheral blood mononuclear cells were used for TCR beta sequencing. The Qiagen DNeasy Blood Extraction Kit was used to extract genomic DNA from the blood cell samples.

The TCR originated in a female donor in good health and CMV-seronegative. The chain was built from TRBV6-1 and TRBJ2-1; TRBD1 fits 8 bases in the junction. The sample comprised PBMCs. The DNA sequence reads TGTGCCAGCAGTTCGCAATGGGACAGGTACAATGAGCAGTTCTTC. It is translated as CASSSQWDRYNEQFF.